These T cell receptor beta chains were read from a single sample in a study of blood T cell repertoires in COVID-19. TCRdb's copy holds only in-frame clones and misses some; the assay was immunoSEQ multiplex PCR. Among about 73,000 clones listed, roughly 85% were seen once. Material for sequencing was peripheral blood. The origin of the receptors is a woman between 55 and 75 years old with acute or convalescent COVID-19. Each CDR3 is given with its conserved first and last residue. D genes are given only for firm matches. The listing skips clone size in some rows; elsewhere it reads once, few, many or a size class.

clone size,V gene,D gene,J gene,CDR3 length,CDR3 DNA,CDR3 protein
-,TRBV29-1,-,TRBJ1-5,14,TGCAGCGTTGTATTCCAGGCTAGCAATCAGCCCCAGCATTTT,CSVVFQASNQPQHF
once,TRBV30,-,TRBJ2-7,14,TGTGCCTGGAGTGTACGATCGGTTACCTACGAGCAGTACTTC,CAWSVRSVTYEQYF
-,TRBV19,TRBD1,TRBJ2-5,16,TGTGCCAGTAGTATTAGAACAGGACAGGTCGACGAGACCCAGTACTTC,CASSIRTGQVDETQYF
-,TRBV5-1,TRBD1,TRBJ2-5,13,TGCGCCAGCAGCTTCGACAGGGGGAAGACCCAGTACTTC,CASSFDRGKTQYF
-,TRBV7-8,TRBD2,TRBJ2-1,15,TGTGCCAGCAGCTCCACTAGCGGGGGGCGGAGTGAGCAGTTCTTC,CASSSTSGGRSEQFF
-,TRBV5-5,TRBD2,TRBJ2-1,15,TGTGCCAGCAGGACGCTAGCGGGAGAGTATAATGAGCAGTTCTTC,CASRTLAGEYNEQFF
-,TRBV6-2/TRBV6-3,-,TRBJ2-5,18,TGTGCCAGCAGTTACTCCCTCCAGCGGGTTCGCCCACAAGAGACCCAGTACTTC,CASSYSLQRVRPQETQYF
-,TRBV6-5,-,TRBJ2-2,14,TGTGCCGGTTGGGGGGGAAGGGACATCGGGGAGCTGTTTTTT,CAGWGGRDIGELFF
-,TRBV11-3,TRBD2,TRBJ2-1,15,TGTGCCAGCAGCACGAGGGAGGGCCTTATGAGTGAGCAGTTCTTC,CASSTREGLMSEQFF
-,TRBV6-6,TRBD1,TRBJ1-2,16,TGTGCCAGCAGTTTTGATGGCAGGGGGCACTACCATGGCTACACCTTC,CASSFDGRGHYHGYTF
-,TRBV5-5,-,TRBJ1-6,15,TGTGCCAGCAGCCTCGTTGGGTCCAGGGATTCACCCCTCCACTTT,CASSLVGSRDSPLHF
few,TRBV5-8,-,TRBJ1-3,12,TGTGCCAGCAGCCTCAGGGGAAACACCATATATTTT,CASSLRGNTIYF
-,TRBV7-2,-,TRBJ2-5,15,TGTGCCAGCAGCTTAGGGGGGGGCAGAGGAGAGACCCAGTACTTC,CASSLGGGRGETQYF
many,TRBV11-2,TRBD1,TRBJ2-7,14,TGTGCCAGCAGCCGTGGACAGGGCGGCTACGAGCAGTACTTC,CASSRGQGGYEQYF
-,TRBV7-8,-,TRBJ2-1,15,TGTGCCAGCAGCTTTGCTAGCGAAGGCTACAATGAGCAGTTCTTC,CASSFASEGYNEQFF
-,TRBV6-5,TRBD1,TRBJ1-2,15,TGTGCCAGCACTAAAAGAGAGACAGGGGTAGAGGGCTACACCTTC,CASTKRETGVEGYTF
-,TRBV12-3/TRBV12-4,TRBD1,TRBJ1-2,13,TGTGCCAGCAGACCCACAGGGGCGGGTGGCTACACCTTC,CASRPTGAGGYTF
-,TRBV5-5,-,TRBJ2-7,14,TGTGCCAGCAGCTTGTATCAGGGGTCCTACGAGCAGTACTTC,CASSLYQGSYEQYF
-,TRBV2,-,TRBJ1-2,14,TGTGCCAGCAGTGTGCTACAGGGAGGGAATGGCTACACCTTC,CASSVLQGGNGYTF
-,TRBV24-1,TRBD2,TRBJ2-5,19,TGTGCCACCAGTGACCCCGGGTCCTTATCGAGCGGGGGACAAGAGACCCAGTACTTC,CATSDPGSLSSGGQETQYF
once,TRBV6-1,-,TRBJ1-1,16,TGTGCCAGCAGTGAAAAGGGTCCGGGAGGCAACACTGAAGCTTTCTTT,CASSEKGPGGNTEAFF
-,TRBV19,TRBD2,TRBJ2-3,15,TGTGCCAGTAGGGGACTAGGCGCTAGCACAGATACGCAGTATTTT,CASRGLGASTDTQYF
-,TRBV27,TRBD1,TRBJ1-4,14,TGTGCCAGCACCGTGACAGGGGGCAATGAAAAACTGTTTTTT,CASTVTGGNEKLFF
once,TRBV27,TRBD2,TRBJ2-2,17,TGTGCCAGCACTTTCCTGGTCGGACTAGCTGAGTCCGGGGAGCTGTTTTTT,CASTFLVGLAESGELFF
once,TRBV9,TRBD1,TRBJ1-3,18,TGTGCCAGCAGCGCCGCGCCGGTGGGACAGGGCGATGGAAACACCATATATTTT,CASSAAPVGQGDGNTIYF
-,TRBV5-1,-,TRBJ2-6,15,TGCGCCAGCAGCTCCGACTCCTCTGGGGCCAACGTCCTGACTTTC,CASSSDSSGANVLTF
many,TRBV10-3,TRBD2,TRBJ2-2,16,TGTGCCATCAGAGTCGGACTAGCGGGTACTACCGGGGAGCTGTTTTTT,CAIRVGLAGTTGELFF
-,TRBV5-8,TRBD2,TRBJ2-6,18,TGTGCCAGCAGCTTGTGGACTAGCGGGGCCTCTGGGGCCAACGTCCTGACTTTC,CASSLWTSGASGANVLTF
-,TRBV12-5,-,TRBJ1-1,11,TGTGCTAGTGGTGTGTCAGGTCGCGCTTTCTTT,CASGVSGRAFF
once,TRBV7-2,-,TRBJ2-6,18,TGTGCCAGCAGCTTAGGGGTAGGGGTGGTCTCTGGGGCCAACGTCCTGACTTTC,CASSLGVGVVSGANVLTF
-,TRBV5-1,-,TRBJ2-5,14,TGCGCCAGCAGCTTGGTCGATTCTTCAGGGACCCAGTACTTC,CASSLVDSSGTQYF
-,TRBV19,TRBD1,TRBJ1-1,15,TGTGCCAGTAGGGAACCGGGACAGGTGAACACTGAAGCTTTCTTT,CASREPGQVNTEAFF
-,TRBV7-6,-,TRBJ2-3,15,TGTGCCAGCAGCCGCTCGGGTTTTAGCACAGATACGCAGTATTTT,CASSRSGFSTDTQYF
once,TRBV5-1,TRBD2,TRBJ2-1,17,TGCGCCAGCAGCTTGGTGACAAGCGGGGGGTCCTACAATGAGCAGTTCTTC,CASSLVTSGGSYNEQFF
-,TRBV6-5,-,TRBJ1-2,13,TGTGCCAGCAGGAGTGGCGGGGTTCGGGGCTACACCTTC,CASRSGGVRGYTF
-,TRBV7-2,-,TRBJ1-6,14,TGTGCCAGCAGCTTAAACGGGCGGGATTCACCCCTCCACTTT,CASSLNGRDSPLHF
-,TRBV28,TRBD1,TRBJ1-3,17,TGTGCCAGCAGCCACGGACAGGGGCTATTCGGCGGAAACACCATATATTTT,CASSHGQGLFGGNTIYF
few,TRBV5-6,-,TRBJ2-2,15,TGTGCCAGCAGCTCCCTCACAGGGAACACCGGGGAGCTGTTTTTT,CASSSLTGNTGELFF
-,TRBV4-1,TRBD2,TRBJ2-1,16,TGCGCCAGCAGCGCAGGACTAGCGGGAGGCTACAATGAGCAGTTCTTC,CASSAGLAGGYNEQFF
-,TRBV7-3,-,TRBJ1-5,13,TGTGCCAGCAGCAGGACAAGAGATCAGCCCCAGCATTTT,CASSRTRDQPQHF
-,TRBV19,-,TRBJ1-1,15,TGTGCCAGTAGTATTCAAGGAGGCGGGAGACATGAAGCTTTCTTT,CASSIQGGGRHEAFF
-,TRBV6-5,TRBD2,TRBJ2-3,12,TGTGCCAGCCTCTTTAGCGGGGGAGCGCAGTATTTT,CASLFSGGAQYF
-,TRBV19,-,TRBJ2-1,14,TGTGCCAGCGGGGTACTTGCGGGATACAATGAGCAGTTCTTC,CASGVLAGYNEQFF
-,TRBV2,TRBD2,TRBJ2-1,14,TGTGCCAGCAAGACTAGCGGGAGTATCAATGAGCAGTTCTTC,CASKTSGSINEQFF
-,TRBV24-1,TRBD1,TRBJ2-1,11,TGTGCCACCAGTGACGGACAGGGGTGGCTCTTC,CATSDGQGWLF